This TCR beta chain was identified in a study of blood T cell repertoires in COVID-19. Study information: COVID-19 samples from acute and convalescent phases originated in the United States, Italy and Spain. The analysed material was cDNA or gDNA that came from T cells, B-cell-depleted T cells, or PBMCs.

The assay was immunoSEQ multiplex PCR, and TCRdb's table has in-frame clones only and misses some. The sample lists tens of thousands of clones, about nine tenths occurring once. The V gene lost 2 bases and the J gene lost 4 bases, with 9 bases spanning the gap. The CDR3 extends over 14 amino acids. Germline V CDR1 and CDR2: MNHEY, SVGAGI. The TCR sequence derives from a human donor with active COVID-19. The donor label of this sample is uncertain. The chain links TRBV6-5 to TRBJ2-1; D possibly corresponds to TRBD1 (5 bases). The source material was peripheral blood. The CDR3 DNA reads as TGTGCCAGCAGTTACGGGGCTAAGTACAATGAGCAGTTCTTC. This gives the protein CASSYGAKYNEQFF.